These 22 T cell receptor beta chains came from one sample sequenced in a study of shared clonotypes between healthy human individuals. It was CD45RO-negative cells, positively selected for CCR7, that made up naive CD8 cells, with terminally differentiated effector memory CD45RA+ cells excluded. Generated by immunoSEQ multiplex PCR, the TCRdb table keeps only in-frame clones and is missing some. The sample carries millions of clones, about 93% recorded once. Specimen: naive CD8+ T cells from PBMCs. The receptors come from a man aged 18 to 29 in good health. Some clones in this sample may be carry-over from other donors' samples.

V is TRBV15 and J is TRBJ2-4; 7 bases fit TRBD2. Germline CDR1 and CDR2: LNHNV and YYDKDF (reference sequence). V dropped 4 bases and J dropped 7; count of bases not matched to a gene: 4. The CDR3 covers 13 residues. The CDR3 DNA is TGTGCCACCAGCATGGGGGGGATCAACATTCAGTACTTC. Its translation: CATSMGGINIQYF. The full variable domain, rest sourced from reference TRBV15 and TRBJ2-4, is DAMVIQNPRYQVTQFGKPVTLSCSQTLNHNVMYWYQQKSSQAPKLLFHYYDKDFNNEADTPDNFQSRRPNTSFCFLDIRSPGLGDTAMYLCATSMGGINIQYFGAGTRLSVL.

The rearrangement joins TRBV30 to TRBJ2-2, with 9 bases that match TRBD2. The germline V gene encodes CDR1 GTSNPN and CDR2 SVGIG (reference sequence). The CDR3 is made up of 16 amino acids. V lost 3 bases to trimming and J lost 4 bases; unmatched junction nucleotides: 9. CDR3: CAWRNVREGFTGELFF. The CDR3 bases are TGTGCCTGGAGGAACGTGCGGGAGGGCTTCACCGGGGAGCTGTTTTTT. The full variable domain, completed using reference TRBV30 and TRBJ2-2, is SQTIHQWPATLVQPVGSPLSLECTVEGTSNPNLYWYRQAAGRGLQLLFYSVGIGQISSEVPQNLSASRPQDRQFILSSKKLLLSDSGFYLCAWRNVREGFTGELFFGEGSRLTVL.

This CDR3 is CASSSTGLTLTYEQYF. The CDR3 region has the DNA TGTGCCAGCAGTTCTACAGGACTAACCTTGACCTACGAGCAGTACTTC. The chain links TRBV27 to TRBJ2-7; D may be TRBD2 (6 bases). CDR3 length: 16 amino acids. Trimming removed 4 bases from V and 2 bases from J, with 18 bases in between. Germline V gives CDR1 MNHEY, CDR2 SMNVEV (reference sequence).

The chain carries TRBV6-6 and TRBJ2-7; unclear D gene. The germline gives CDR1 MNHNY, CDR2 SVGAGI (reference sequence). The CDR3 runs 12 residues. Trimming took 2 bases from V and 4 from J, leaving 6 bases between them. The CDR3 coding sequence is TGTGCCAGCAGTTACGATAGGTACGAGCAGTACTTC. Protein product: CASSYDRYEQYF.

The J gene is TRBJ2-7, the V gene TRBV2; the match to TRBD1 covers 9 bases. After removal of 3 bases from V and 7 bases from J, the junction contained 19 bases not matched to a gene. The CDR3 is 18 residues long. Germline V gene data show CDR1 as SNHLY and CDR2 as FYNNEI. In DNA form, the CDR3 reads TGTGCCAGCAGTGATTCCCCCTCTTATTCGGACAGGGGAGGAGAGCAGTACTTC. Protein sequence: CASSDSPSYSDRGGEQYF.

V and J are TRBV5-6 and TRBJ2-3; 8 bases map to TRBD2. J was trimmed by 8 bases and V by 7 bases; bases with no gene match: 9. The CDR3 extends over 13 amino acids. Germline-derived CDR1 and CDR2 are SGHDT and YYEEEE. In DNA, the CDR3 is TGTGCCAGCGAGACTAGCGATGGGGTTACGCAGTATTTT. This codes for CASETSDGVTQYF.

This sequence joins TRBV5-1 and TRBJ2-2; D may be TRBD1 (6 bases). This CDR3 contains 16 residues. V gave up 0 bases and J gave up 1 base, with 10 bases separating them. CDR1 is SGHRS and CDR2 is YFSETQ in the germline V gene. CDR3 bases: TGCGCCAGCAGCTTGGATCGAGGGGGGAACACCGGGGAGCTGTTTTTT. Translating gives CASSLDRGGNTGELFF. Together with reference TRBV5-1 and TRBJ2-2, the CDR3 gives the full variable domain: KAGVTQTPRYLIKTRGQQVTLSCSPISGHRSVSWYQQTPGQGLQFLFEYFSETQRNKGNFPGRFSGRQFSNSRSEMNVSTLELGDSALYLCASSLDRGGNTGELFFGEGSRLTVL.

This chain joins TRBV7-2 and TRBJ2-7; the match to TRBD2 covers 8 bases. Per germline, CDR1 SGHTA and CDR2 FQGNSA. This CDR3 has 13 amino acids. Trimming at V came to 2 bases and at J to 6 bases, leaving 3 bases not matched to a gene. The CDR3 protein is CASSLMLAGEQYF. CDR3 sequence (DNA): TGTGCCAGCAGCTTAATGCTAGCGGGCGAGCAGTACTTC.

The chain recombines TRBV7-9 with TRBJ2-3; 8 nucleotides line up with TRBD2. The J segment lost 2 bases and the V segment lost 6 bases, leaving 7 bases of the junction unmatched. Germline loops: CDR1 SEHNR, CDR2 FQNEAQ (reference sequence). The CDR3 contains 15 residues. CDR3 protein: CASSTLAENTDTQYF. The DNA for the CDR3 is TGTGCCAGCAGTACACTAGCGGAGAACACAGATACGCAGTATTTT.

A remark on this clone: In the same sample, other DNA sequences code for this CDR3. The chain is built from TRBV29-1 and TRBJ1-2; D not certain. Trimming stripped 6 bases from V and 2 bases from J, with 7 bases between. CDR1 and CDR2 (germline): SQVTM, ANQGSEA. The CDR3 loop spans 11 amino acids. CDR3 DNA: TGCAGCGTGACGGGGAACTATGGCTACACCTTC. Its translation: CSVTGNYGYTF. Full variable domain (outside the CDR3, taken from reference TRBV29-1 and TRBJ1-2): SAVISQKPSRDICQRGTSLTIQCQVDSQVTMMFWYRQQPGQSLTLIATANQGSEATYESGFVIDKFPISRPNLTFSTLTVSNMSPEDSSIYLCSVTGNYGYTFGSGTRLTVV.

This rearrangement joins TRBV4-2 to TRBJ2-5; D ambiguous. The CDR3 totals 13 residues. The ends were cut back, 2 bases at V and 10 bases at J, with 14 bases in the middle. Germline assignment: CDR1 LGHNA and CDR2 YNFKEQ. CDR3 protein: CASSQNSGWDQYF. The CDR3 nucleotides are TGTGCCAGCAGCCAAAATTCTGGCTGGGACCAGTACTTC.

This chain connects TRBV28 to TRBJ2-1; TRBD2 might be the D (5 bases). V lost 4 bases, J lost 2 bases, and 9 bases lay in between. The CDR3 loop spans 14 amino acids. CDR1 is MDHEN, CDR2 SYDVKM, per germline. The CDR3, as DNA: TGTGCCAGCAGTTCGGAGGCAACCTACAATGAGCAGTTCTTC. This translates into CASSSEATYNEQFF.

J is TRBJ2-1 and V is TRBV5-6, with TRBD1 matching 7 bases. CDR1 and CDR2 (germline): SGHDT, YYEEEE. This CDR3 has 16 residues. V dropped 4 bases and J dropped 1; count of bases not matched to a gene: 8. In DNA form, the CDR3 reads TGTGCCAGCAGCCCGGAAGGGGGCCAATCCTACAATGAGCAGTTCTTC. Amino acids: CASSPEGGQSYNEQFF.

The chain joins TRBV5-1 to TRBJ2-4, with D maybe TRBD2 (7 bases). Trimming took off 5 bases at V and 7 bases at J, with 16 bases between the two ends. This CDR3 has 14 residues. Germline V CDR1 and CDR2: SGHRS, YFSETQ. In DNA form, the CDR3 reads TGCGCCAGCAGGCTCTGGGGGGGCGCGAACATTCAGTACTTC. This codes for CASRLWGGANIQYF.

The V call is TRBV6-5, the J call TRBJ2-2; a possible D gene is TRBD1 (6 bases). CDR3 size: 15 residues. CDR1 and CDR2 from the germline V gene are MNHEY and SVGAGI. The V and J ends lost 3 bases and 7 bases respectively, with 15 bases between them. The CDR3 DNA reads TGTGCCAGCAGTTATCGGCGGACAGTTCACGGGGAGCTGTTTTTT. Protein: CASSYRRTVHGELFF.

The chain uses TRBV9 and TRBJ1-2, with 9 bases fitting TRBD1. The V gene's germline CDR1 is SGDLS and CDR2 YYNGEE. The CDR3 length is 14 residues. With V trimmed by 4 bases and J by 6 bases, 7 bases remained unmatched. The CDR3 is CASSTKQGADGYTF. CDR3 nucleotides: TGTGCCAGCAGCACAAAACAGGGGGCTGATGGCTACACCTTC.

V gene TRBV23-1 combines with J gene TRBJ1-3, with D maybe TRBD1 (5 bases). TRBV23-1 carries the ORF label, with uncertain function. V was shortened by 9 bases and J by 3 bases, with 9 bases between the two germline ends. The CDR3 is 12 residues long. The CDR3 loop reads CASRGGGNTIYF. In DNA, the CDR3 is TGCGCCAGTCGGGGGGGTGGAAACACCATATATTTT.

This chain connects TRBV6-6 to TRBJ2-7; TRBD1 might be the D (6 bases). This CDR3 contains 16 residues. V was trimmed by 2 bases and J by 0 bases, leaving 14 bases between them. Germline CDR1 reads MNHNY; CDR2 reads SVGAGI (reference sequence). The CDR3 nucleotides are TGTGCCAGCAGTTACAACAGGGTCCATCACTCCTACGAGCAGTACTTC. Translation gives CASSYNRVHHSYEQYF.

The chain carries TRBV6-6 and TRBJ2-7; D gene unclear. V lost 1 base and J lost 1, with 5 bases in between. Germline V gene data show CDR1 as MNHNY and CDR2 as SVGAGI (reference sequence). This CDR3 contains 13 residues. CDR3 coding DNA: TGTGCCAGCAGTTACTTGGCATCCTACGAGCAGTACTTC. Protein: CASSYLASYEQYF.

The gene calls are TRBV4-1 and TRBJ1-2; no clear D gene. This CDR3 contains 13 residues. Germline V CDR1 and CDR2: MGHRA, YSYEKL. Trimming took off 1 base at V and 1 base at J, with 4 bases between the two ends. CDR3 nucleotide sequence: TGCGCCAGCAGCCAAGGTTATAACTATGGCTACACCTTC. It specifies CASSQGYNYGYTF.

V usage is TRBV28 and J usage is TRBJ2-2; 7 positions agree with TRBD2. Germline loops: CDR1 MDHEN, CDR2 SYDVKM. The CDR3 is made up of 14 amino acids. J lost 5 bases, V lost 5 bases, and 5 bases had no gene match. The CDR3: CASSPHSGTGELFF. The CDR3 DNA reads as TGTGCCAGCAGTCCCCATAGCGGGACCGGGGAGCTGTTTTTT.

The rearrangement links TRBV9 to TRBJ2-2; 14 nucleotides match TRBD2. This CDR3 region has 20 residues. V trimming: 0 bases; J trimming: 6 bases; junction bases outside the gene matches: 13. Germline values: CDR1 SGDLS, CDR2 YYNGEE. Here the CDR3 DNA reads TGTGCCAGCAGCGTAGTAGAAGTACCGGGACTAGCGGGAGTGGCCGGGGAGCTGTTTTTT. It specifies CASSVVEVPGLAGVAGELFF. Drawing the rest from reference TRBV9 and TRBJ2-2, the complete variable domain is DSGVTQTPKHLITATGQRVTLRCSPRSGDLSVYWYQQSLDQGLQFLIQYYNGEERAKGNILERFSAQQFPDLHSELNLSSLELGDSALYFCASSVVEVPGLAGVAGELFFGEGSRLTVL.